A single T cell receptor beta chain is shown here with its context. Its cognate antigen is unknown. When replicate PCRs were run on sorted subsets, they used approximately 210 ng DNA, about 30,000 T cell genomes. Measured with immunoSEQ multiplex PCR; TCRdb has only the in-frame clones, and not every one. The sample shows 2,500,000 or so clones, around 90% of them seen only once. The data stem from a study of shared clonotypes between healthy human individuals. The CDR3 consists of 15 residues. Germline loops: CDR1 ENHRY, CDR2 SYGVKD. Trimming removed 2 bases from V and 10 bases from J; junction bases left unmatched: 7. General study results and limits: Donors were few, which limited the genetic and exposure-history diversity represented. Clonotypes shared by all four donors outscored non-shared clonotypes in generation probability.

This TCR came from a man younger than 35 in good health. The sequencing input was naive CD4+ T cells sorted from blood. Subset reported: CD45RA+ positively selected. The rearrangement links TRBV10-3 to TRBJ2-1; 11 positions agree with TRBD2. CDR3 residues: CAISEGLAGGFEQFF. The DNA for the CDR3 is TGTGCCATCAGTGAGGGGCTAGCGGGGGGTTTCGAGCAGTTCTTC.